This T cell receptor (beta chain) was observed in a study of early T cells in non-severe SARS-CoV-2 infection. Overall study: The authors sequenced bulk RNA from unsorted whole blood, leaving chains unpaired.

This clonotype was recorded at least ten times. The antigen remains unidentified. Each cDNA molecule carried a unique molecular identifier. TCRdb recomputed calls from the 5' RACE reads with MiXCR, one row per CDR3 protein. The table lists some 30,000 distinct CDR3 sequences, under 6.5% of them singletons, with 10% to 15% in the top ten. This CDR3 is built from 16 residues. V gave up 1 base and J gave up 1 base, with 8 bases separating them. Study-level results: Private and CD4 specificities were missed by VDJdb matching, skewed to anti-spike CD8.

Sequenced material: whole blood. The sequence came from an adult who was a healthcare worker with PCR-confirmed SARS-CoV-2 infection or an uninfected control (not recorded which). The gene calls are TRBV12-3 or TRBV12-4 and TRBJ2-6; D gene ambiguous. The CDR3 protein is CASSLGTISGANVLTF. The DNA for the CDR3 is TGTGCCAGCAGTTTAGGGACCATTTCTGGGGCCAACGTCCTGACTTTC.